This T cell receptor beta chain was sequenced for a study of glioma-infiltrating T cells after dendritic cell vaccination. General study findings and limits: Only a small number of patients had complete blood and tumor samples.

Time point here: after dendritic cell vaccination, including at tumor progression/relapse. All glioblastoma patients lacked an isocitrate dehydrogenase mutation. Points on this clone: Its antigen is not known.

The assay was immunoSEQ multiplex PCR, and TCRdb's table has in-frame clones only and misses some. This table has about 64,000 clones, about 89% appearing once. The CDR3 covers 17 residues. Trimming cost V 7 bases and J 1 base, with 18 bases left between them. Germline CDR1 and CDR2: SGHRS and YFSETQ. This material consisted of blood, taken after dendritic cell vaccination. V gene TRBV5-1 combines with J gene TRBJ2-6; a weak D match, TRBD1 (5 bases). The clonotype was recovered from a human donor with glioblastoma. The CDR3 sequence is CASADTGTLSGANVLTF. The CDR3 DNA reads TGCGCCAGCGCGGACACAGGCACTCTTTCTGGGGCCAACGTCCTGACTTTC.